This T cell receptor beta chain emerged from a study of blood T cell repertoires in COVID-19. Background on the study: The samples span acute and convalescent COVID-19 from the United States, Italy and Spain.

Clones were read by immunoSEQ multiplex PCR, and TCRdb kept only the in-frame ones, dropping some. The sample holds under 110,000 clones, 92% seen once. V lost 4 bases to trimming and J lost 2 bases, with 13 bases between them. Looked up from germline, CDR1 is SGHNT and CDR2 is YYREEE (reference sequence). CDR3 length: 14 residues. The chain uses TRBV5-4 and TRBJ2-7; D is unclear. The sequence came from a man in his forties or fifties with active COVID-19. Material: peripheral blood. DNA for the CDR3: TGTGCCAGCAGCCTCCCCGGGTCCACCTACGAGCAGTACTTC. Translation: CASSLPGSTYEQYF.